This passage covers 31 T cell receptor beta chains from one sample sequenced in a study of PD-L1 blockade in urothelial cancer (dated by TCRdb to 2016 to 2017). According to the study, the label for this sample's time point signals: peripheral blood 6 weeks after treatment start. Library preparation was by the immunoSEQ multiplex PCR assay. TCRdb took this table from immuneACCESS and kept in-frame rearrangements with V and J called. Such tables lack part of the clones; where checked against another copy, unresolved V genes explain under half of the gap, and the rest is unexplained. The sample table contains 95,000 to 150,000 clones; only one count was recorded for 86% of them. The ten top clones hold 2% to 2.5% of the sample. The material was PBMCs, obtained around atezolizumab (anti-PD-L1) treatment. Source of these receptors: a man aged 45-65 years with urothelial cancer.

The rearrangement links TRBV6-6 to TRBJ1-1; a weak D match, TRBD1 (6 bases). Germline V gene sequence: CDR1 MNHNY, CDR2 SVGAGI (reference sequence). The length of the CDR3 is 14 residues. V shed 7 bases and J shed 0 bases, with 12 bases lying between them. The CDR3 bases are TGTGCCAGCACCCTAGGACAGATGAACACTGAAGCTTTCTTT. Amino acid sequence: CASTLGQMNTEAFF.

The V gene is TRBV6-5, the J gene TRBJ2-7; D not certain. Per the germline V gene, CDR1 is MNHEY and CDR2 is SVGAGI. V lost 0 bases to trimming and J lost 12 bases, with 12 bases between them. CDR3 size: 12 residues. The CDR3: CASSYSSQYLYF. The DNA for the CDR3 is TGTGCCAGCAGTTACTCGAGCCAATATCTGTACTTC.

The chain uses TRBV4-2 and TRBJ2-1, with TRBD2 matching over 12 bases. Unmatched junction bases numbered 20, after V lost 5 bases and J lost 9 bases. The CDR3 is 19 amino acids. CDR1 is LGHNA, CDR2 YNFKEQ, per germline. CDR3 DNA: TGTGCCAGCAGCTACCGGCCTCCGAGAACTAGCGGGGGGACGGGTGAGCAGTTCTTC. It yields the protein CASSYRPPRTSGGTGEQFF.

The J gene is TRBJ2-7, the V gene TRBV21-1; TRBD1, the D gene given by the table, was not confirmed from the DNA. TRBV21-1 is assigned pseudogene status. This CDR3 has 19 amino acids. The CDR3 region has the DNA TGTGCCAGCAGCAAAGCCCGGGACAGGGGTTATGAGATCACCTACGAGCAGTACTTC. This translates into CASSKARDRGYEITYEQYF.

The J gene is TRBJ1-6, the V gene TRBV30; a possible D gene is TRBD1 (6 bases). The CDR3 extends over 14 amino acids. Looked up from germline, CDR1 is GTSNPN and CDR2 is SVGIG (reference sequence). Trimming shortened V by 0 bases and J by 13 bases, and 16 bases separated the two germline ends. CDR3 sequence: CAWSVPLPGVPLHF. The CDR3 DNA is TGTGCCTGGAGTGTACCCCTCCCAGGGGTGCCCCTCCACTTT.

The chain couples TRBV2 to TRBJ1-5; 7 positions match TRBD1. The germline V gene has CDR1 SNHLY and CDR2 FYNNEI. CDR3 length equals 13 residues. Germline trimming cut 2 bases from V and 5 bases from J; bases unmatched to any gene: 0. The DNA for the CDR3 is TGTGCCAGCAGTGAAACAGGGGATCAGCCCCAGCATTTT. Protein product: CASSETGDQPQHF.

The chain carries TRBV6-5 and TRBJ1-6; D is undetermined. Germline V lookup: CDR1 MNHEY, CDR2 SVGAGI. The CDR3 totals 13 residues. The V gene lost 6 bases and the J gene lost 6 bases, with 9 bases spanning the gap. CDR3 in amino acids: CASRTPGNSPLHF. CDR3 in DNA: TGTGCCAGCAGGACCCCGGGTAATTCACCCCTCCACTTT.

The chain links TRBV29-1 to TRBJ2-2, with 8 bases lining up with TRBD1. The J segment lost 4 bases and the V segment lost 0 bases, leaving 4 bases of the junction unmatched. The CDR3 loop spans 15 amino acids. The germline V gene encodes CDR1 SQVTM and CDR2 ANQGSEA. The CDR3 nucleotides read TGCAGCGTTGAAGATAGGGACAGGAGCACCGGGGAGCTGTTTTTT. As protein: CSVEDRDRSTGELFF.

This clone has more than one count but fewer than ten. The chain carries TRBV19 and TRBJ2-5, with 9 bases aligning to TRBD2. The V segment lost 3 bases and the J segment 5 bases; nucleotides outside the gene matches: 7. Germline V gene data show CDR1 as LNHDA and CDR2 as SQIVND (reference sequence). The CDR3 has 15 residues. CDR3 loop: CASSMGLARGETQYF. As DNA, the CDR3 is TGTGCCAGTAGTATGGGACTAGCCCGCGGGGAGACCCAGTACTTC. Using reference TRBV19 and TRBJ2-5 for the parts outside the CDR3, the full variable domain is DGGITQSPKYLFRKEGQNVTLSCEQNLNHDAMYWYRQDPGQGLRLIYYSQIVNDFQKGDIAEGYSVSREKKESFPLTVTSAQKNPTAFYLCASSMGLARGETQYFGPGTRLLVL.

The chain combines TRBV28 with TRBJ2-7; TRBD2 aligns across 7 bases. The CDR3 covers 14 residues. Trimming took 6 bases from V and 7 from J; bases not matched to a gene: 12. CDR1 and CDR2 from the germline V gene are MDHEN and SYDVKM. The CDR3 protein is CASSSLAGVGEQYF. In nucleotides, the CDR3 is TGTGCCAGCAGCTCCCTCGCGGGAGTGGGTGAGCAGTACTTC.

The chain couples TRBV5-1 to TRBJ1-2; D may be TRBD1 (6 bases). Trimming cost V 4 bases and J 1 base, with 14 bases left between them. CDR3 length: 15 amino acids. Germline V lookup: CDR1 SGHRS, CDR2 YFSETQ. The CDR3 is CASSTGGANNYGYTF. In DNA, the CDR3 is TGCGCCAGCAGCACCGGGGGGGCGAATAACTATGGCTACACCTTC.

This sequence joins TRBV5-6 and TRBJ2-5; 7 bases line up with TRBD2. The CDR3 spans 14 residues. Germline CDR1 reads SGHDT; CDR2 reads YYEEEE. Unmatched junction bases numbered 7, after V lost 4 bases and J lost 4 bases. In nucleotides, the CDR3 is TGTGCCAGCAGCCCTGGACTAGATAGAGAGACCCAGTACTTC. Protein product: CASSPGLDRETQYF.

The chain employs TRBV6-5 and TRBJ1-5, with 7 bases aligning to TRBD1. The CDR3 is 14 residues long. The germline gives CDR1 MNHEY, CDR2 SVGAGI. The J segment lost 2 bases and the V segment lost 6 bases, leaving 4 bases of the junction unmatched. Written as DNA, the CDR3 is TGTGCCAGCAGGCGACAGGGAGGCAATCAGCCCCAGCATTTT. Its protein product is CASRRQGGNQPQHF.

The chain recombines TRBV7-9 with TRBJ1-5; 7 bases agree with TRBD1. CDR3 length: 15 amino acids. Germline V lookup: CDR1 SEHNR, CDR2 FQNEAQ (reference sequence). The J segment lost 5 bases and the V segment lost 0 bases, leaving 4 bases of the junction unmatched. The CDR3 DNA sequence: TGTGCCAGCAGCTTAGCTGGACAGGTGTATCAGCCCCAGCATTTT. This sequence encodes CASSLAGQVYQPQHF. The variable domain in full, completed from reference TRBV7-9 and TRBJ1-5, reads DTGVSQNPRHKITKRGQNVTFRCDPISEHNRLYWYRQTLGQGPEFLTYFQNEAQLEKSRLLSDRFSAERPKGSFSTLEIQRTEQGDSAMYLCASSLAGQVYQPQHFGDGTRLSIL.

The CDR3 nucleotides are TGTGCCATCAGTGAACGTGAACTAGGGAAAGATACGCAGTATTTT. Translating gives CAISERELGKDTQYF. The chain recombines TRBV10-3 with TRBJ2-3, with D maybe TRBD2 (5 bases). Germline CDR1 and CDR2: ENHRY and SYGVKD. The V end was cut by 3 bases, the J end by 5 bases, with 15 bases between. The CDR3 runs 15 residues.

This clone occurred once. This chain uses TRBV9 with TRBJ2-4, with 7 bases aligning to TRBD2. Unmatched junction bases numbered 9, after V lost 0 bases and J lost 6 bases. Germline CDR1 SGDLS, CDR2 YYNGEE. CDR3 length equals 16 residues. CDR3 bases: TGTGCCAGCAGCGTAGGGGGGGGAGGGCCGGCAAACATTCAGTACTTC. This encodes CASSVGGGGPANIQYF.

This chain connects TRBV5-1 to TRBJ2-7, with TRBD2 as a possible D gene (6 bases). From germline, CDR1 is SGHRS and CDR2 YFSETQ. The CDR3 is made up of 14 amino acids. V dropped 0 bases and J dropped 2 bases, with 9 bases sitting between them. CDR3 DNA sequence: TGCGCCAGCAGCTTGGGGGGGGATCCCTACGAGCAGTACTTC. It yields the protein CASSLGGDPYEQYF.

About this clone itself: Sequence at one end of the junction differs from germline and may be a read error. Other DNA sequences of this sample code for an identical CDR3. The rearrangement uses TRBV19 and TRBJ1-3, with D maybe TRBD1 (6 bases). CDR3 size: 14 residues. From germline, CDR1 is LNHDA and CDR2 SQIVND (reference sequence). The CDR3 DNA sequence: TGTGCCAGCAGTACAAGGACAGCCGGAAACACCATATATTTT. Amino acid sequence: CASSTRTAGNTIYF.

This chain's CDR3 is CASLSEGRAGRFNEQFF. CDR3 bases: TGTGCCAGCTTGAGTGAGGGGCGAGCGGGACGTTTTAATGAGCAGTTCTTC. The chain recombines TRBV28 with TRBJ2-1; 7 bases are a match to TRBD2. Per germline, CDR1 MDHEN and CDR2 SYDVKM. The CDR3 length is 17 residues. Losses at the gene ends were 8 bases for V and 7 bases for J; bases not matched to a gene: 20.

The gene calls are TRBV15 and TRBJ2-3, with D possibly being TRBD2 (6 bases). Between the trimmed V and J ends, which lost 3 bases and 3 bases, there was a span of 13 bases. This CDR3 has 15 amino acids. Germline-derived CDR1 and CDR2 are LNHNV and YYDKDF (reference sequence). The CDR3: CATSRETSPTDTQYF. CDR3 bases: TGTGCCACCAGCAGGGAAACTAGCCCGACAGATACGCAGTATTTT.

This clone has only one observation. DNA for the CDR3: TGTGCCAGCAGTTTTCACCCGGGGGAGAACACTGAAGCTTTCTTT. Its protein is CASSFHPGENTEAFF. The genes are TRBV28 and TRBJ1-1; D may be TRBD1 (5 bases). The CDR3 sequence is 15 residues long. V shed 3 bases and J shed 1 base, with 12 bases lying between them. The germline V gene has CDR1 MDHEN and CDR2 SYDVKM.

V and J are TRBV28 and TRBJ2-1; TRBD2 agrees at 14 bases. In germline, CDR1 is MDHEN, CDR2 SYDVKM. The CDR3 extends over 15 amino acids. V was pared by 6 bases and J by 7 bases, with 5 bases of the junction left unmatched. CDR3 region: CASRPGTSGSNEQFF. CDR3 DNA sequence: TGTGCCAGCAGGCCAGGGACTAGCGGGAGTAATGAGCAGTTCTTC.

The rearrangement links TRBV10-3 to TRBJ2-1; a weak D match, TRBD2 (6 bases). Germline V gene sequence: CDR1 ENHRY, CDR2 SYGVKD. CDR3 size: 16 residues. Trimming pared 0 bases from V and 0 bases from J, leaving 9 bases between. The CDR3 DNA reads as TGTGCCATCAGTGAGTCGCTAGCGAGCTCCTACAATGAGCAGTTCTTC. This translates into CAISESLASSYNEQFF.

The rearrangement uses TRBV28 and TRBJ1-1, with a weak D call TRBD1 (5 bases). The germline CDR1 and CDR2 sequences are MDHEN and SYDVKM. Trimming took off 8 bases at V and 2 bases at J, with 9 bases between the two ends. The CDR3 length is 12 residues. The CDR3 nucleotides read TGTGCCAGCCAGGGTTTTAACACTGAAGCTTTCTTT. Protein: CASQGFNTEAFF.

This clone was picked up one time. The rearrangement links TRBV28 to TRBJ2-7; 9 bases map to TRBD1. The germline V gene encodes CDR1 MDHEN and CDR2 SYDVKM. The CDR3 spans 15 residues. J gave up 4 bases and V 2 bases, and 6 bases lay outside the gene matches. The CDR3, as DNA: TGTGCCAGCAGTTTAAGGGACAGGGTCAGGTACGAGCAGTACTTC. This codes for CASSLRDRVRYEQYF.

V usage is TRBV7-6 and J usage is TRBJ2-1; 9 nucleotides align to TRBD2. V trimming: 4 bases; J trimming: 8 bases; junction bases outside the gene matches: 3. CDR3 length equals 13 residues. The germline V gene has CDR1 SGHVS and CDR2 FNYEAQ. The CDR3 DNA reads as TGTGCCAGCAGCTATAGCGGGAGATATGAGCAGTTCTTC. It encodes CASSYSGRYEQFF.

The chain links TRBV28 to TRBJ2-2; the match to TRBD1 covers 7 bases. Losses at the gene ends were 1 base for V and 5 bases for J; bases not matched to a gene: 7. Germline CDR1 is MDHEN and CDR2 is SYDVKM. This CDR3 is built from 16 residues. The CDR3 nucleotides are TGTGCCAGCAGTTTATCAACAGGGGTCAGAACCGGGGAGCTGTTTTTT. Amino acids: CASSLSTGVRTGELFF.

This chain joins TRBV6-6 and TRBJ1-2, with D perhaps TRBD1 (6 bases). This CDR3 has 15 amino acids. V dropped 7 bases and J dropped 1 base, with 16 bases sitting between them. Germline lookup yields CDR1 MNHNY and CDR2 SVGAGI (reference sequence). CDR3: CASIHGTFLNYGYTF. Here the CDR3 DNA reads TGTGCCAGCATCCACGGGACATTCCTTAACTATGGCTACACCTTC.

The chain has TRBV27 and TRBJ1-6, with D hard to call. Trimming shortened V by 7 bases and J by 8 bases, and 15 bases separated the two germline ends. Germline values: CDR1 MNHEY, CDR2 SMNVEV (reference sequence). This CDR3 spans 14 amino acids. DNA of the CDR3: TGTGCCAGCACCTCCCGCCCTATTCATTCACCCCTCCACTTT. Its translation: CASTSRPIHSPLHF.

In DNA, the CDR3 is TGTGCCAGCAGTAACAGCCTTAATGAAAAACTGTTTTTT. Translating gives CASSNSLNEKLFF. This chain uses TRBV5-5 with TRBJ1-4; D remains unclear. This CDR3 is built from 13 residues. Trimming cost V 5 bases and J 4 bases, with 9 bases left between them. CDR1 SGHKS and CDR2 YYEKEE come from the germline V gene (reference sequence).

This chain connects TRBV2 to TRBJ1-1, with D uncertain. The germline V gene has CDR1 SNHLY and CDR2 FYNNEI. V lost 4 bases and J lost 4, with 13 bases in between. The CDR3 extends over 14 amino acids. The CDR3: CASSGRHAFTEAFF. DNA of the CDR3: TGTGCCAGCAGTGGTCGACATGCCTTCACTGAAGCTTTCTTT.